These 27 T cell receptor beta chains were all obtained from the same sample, sequenced in a study of CD8+ T cells in alopecia areata. Treatment in this sample: oral pan-JAK inhibitor, 5-10 mg twice daily. The authors extracted RNA and reverse transcribed it into cDNA as the sequencing template. Clones were read by immunoSEQ multiplex PCR, and TCRdb kept only the in-frame ones, dropping some. This sample yields about 200,000 clones, of which more than 30% are seen a single time; roughly 0.45% belongs to the top ten. The sequences come from CD4+ T cells sorted from blood, collected at approximately week 30, from a patient treated with tofacitinib. The receptors were sampled from a human donor with alopecia areata.

The chain has TRBV6-1 and TRBJ1-1; 8 positions match TRBD1. The V segment lost 8 bases and the J segment 1 base; nucleotides outside the gene matches: 9. The CDR3 has 15 amino acids. The germline V gene encodes CDR1 MNHNS and CDR2 SASEGT. In DNA, the CDR3 is TGTGCCAGCCACAAAATACAGGGGGAGAACACTGAAGCTTTCTTT. It encodes CASHKIQGENTEAFF.

This clone was counted only a few times. This chain links TRBV7-9 with TRBJ1-1, with D maybe TRBD1 (5 bases). V shed 4 bases and J shed 10 bases, with 16 bases lying between them. The CDR3 runs to 13 residues. Germline values: CDR1 SEHNR, CDR2 FQNEAQ (reference sequence). The CDR3 DNA is TGTGCCAGCAGCTCCTTCACTACGGGGGGAGCTTTCTTT. Amino acids: CASSSFTTGGAFF.

In this sample, this clone turned up a few times. This rearrangement joins TRBV11-2 to TRBJ1-6, with 9 positions matching TRBD1. The junction had 11 bases not matched to a gene; V was cut back by 1 base and J by 7 bases. The CDR3 is 18 residues long. In germline, CDR1 is SGHAT, CDR2 FQNNGV. The CDR3 reads CASSLGRARQGDNSPLHF. The DNA of the CDR3 is TGTGCCAGCAGCTTAGGGAGGGCGCGACAGGGGGACAATTCACCCCTCCACTTT.

This clone was observed a few times. The chain carries TRBV25-1 and TRBJ1-1; D gene unclear. CDR3 length equals 12 residues. CDR1 and CDR2 from the germline V gene are MGHDK and SYGVNS. Trimming removed 5 bases at V and 1 base at J, with 5 bases between. CDR3 DNA sequence: TGTGCCAGCAGTACAAAGAACACTGAAGCTTTCTTT. Protein product: CASSTKNTEAFF.

This rearrangement joins TRBV30 to TRBJ1-2; D is undetermined. V dropped 3 bases and J dropped 0 bases, with 14 bases sitting between them. The germline V gene encodes CDR1 GTSNPN and CDR2 SVGIG (reference sequence). The CDR3 runs 15 residues. In DNA form, the CDR3 reads TGTGCCTGGAGGGACGGGCGGAGGGCTAACTATGGCTACACCTTC. The encoded protein is CAWRDGRRANYGYTF. The whole variable domain, filled in from reference TRBV30 and TRBJ1-2, reads SQTIHQWPATLVQPVGSPLSLECTVEGTSNPNLYWYRQAAGRGLQLLFYSVGIGQISSEVPQNLSASRPQDRQFILSSKKLLLSDSGFYLCAWRDGRRANYGYTFGSGTRLTVV.

This clone has more than one count but fewer than ten. The V gene is TRBV19, the J gene TRBJ2-1; D is uncertain. Trimming removed 7 bases from V and 0 bases from J, with 10 bases in between. There are 14 residues in the CDR3. Per the germline V gene, CDR1 is LNHDA and CDR2 is SQIVND (reference sequence). CDR3 sequence: CASNPASSYNEQFF. The CDR3, as DNA: TGTGCCAGTAATCCGGCGAGCTCCTACAATGAGCAGTTCTTC.

The chain has TRBV5-1 and TRBJ1-1; D gene uncertain. The germline V gene encodes CDR1 SGHRS and CDR2 YFSETQ. Trimming removed 2 bases at V and 1 base at J, with 6 bases between. The CDR3 length is 13 residues. The CDR3 DNA is TGCGCCAGCAGCTTCGACGGGAACACTGAAGCTTTCTTT. Translating gives CASSFDGNTEAFF.

The chain has TRBV11-2 and TRBJ2-7; 8 nucleotides align to TRBD2. The V gene end was trimmed by 0 bases and the J gene end by 9 bases; junction bases not matched to a gene: 13. The length of the CDR3 is 16 residues. CDR1 and CDR2 from the germline V gene are SGHAT and FQNNGV. The CDR3 DNA reads as TGTGCCAGCAGCTTAGATCAAGGCGGGAGGTCTGGCGGGCAGTACTTC. This translates into CASSLDQGGRSGGQYF.

This clone was counted a few times. The chain links TRBV14 to TRBJ2-7; tentatively, D is TRBD1 (6 bases). V gave up 4 bases and J gave up 3 bases, with 10 bases separating them. Germline CDR1 and CDR2: SGHDN and FVKESK. This CDR3 is 13 amino acids long. Here the CDR3 reads CASSRLQGYEQYF. As DNA, the CDR3 is TGTGCCAGCAGCCGTTTACAGGGCTACGAGCAGTACTTC.

This clone was counted a few times. The V gene is TRBV11-2, the J gene TRBJ2-7; 9 nucleotides line up with TRBD1. The ends lost 6 bases at V and 6 bases at J; junction bases unmatched: 9. The CDR3 is 14 amino acids. Per germline, CDR1 SGHAT and CDR2 FQNNGV. CDR3 protein: CASSPGTGMLEQYF. As DNA, the CDR3 is TGTGCCAGCAGTCCCGGGACAGGGATGCTCGAGCAGTACTTC.

The rearrangement links TRBV7-3 to TRBJ2-1, with 8 bases matching TRBD2. This CDR3 region has 16 residues. V lost 1 base to trimming and J lost 0 bases; unmatched junction nucleotides: 2. Germline CDR1 is SGHTA and CDR2 is FQGTGA. CDR3 sequence: CASSLSGTSSYNEQFF. Here the CDR3 DNA reads TGTGCCAGCAGCTTAAGCGGGACTAGCTCCTACAATGAGCAGTTCTTC. The variable domain in full, completed from reference TRBV7-3 and TRBJ2-1, reads GAGVSQTPSNKVTEKGKYVELRCDPISGHTALYWYRQSLGQGPEFLIYFQGTGAADDSGLPNDRFFAVRPEGSVSTLKIQRTERGDSAVYLCASSLSGTSSYNEQFFGPGTRLTVL.

This rearrangement joins TRBV5-1 to TRBJ1-3; D unclear. V dropped 6 bases and J dropped 7 bases, with 5 bases sitting between them. This CDR3 has 10 residues. CDR1 SGHRS and CDR2 YFSETQ come from the germline V gene. Written as DNA, the CDR3 is TGCGCCAGCATTGGGAACACCATATATTTT. It codes for CASIGNTIYF.

This clone was seen only a few times. The CDR3 region has the DNA TGCAGCGTTCTATCGGGGGACAGGGAGCGACTATTTTCCTACGAGCAGTACTTC. Encoded protein: CSVLSGDRERLFSYEQYF. The genes are TRBV29-1 and TRBJ2-7, with TRBD1 matching 9 bases. This CDR3 contains 18 residues. Germline V gives CDR1 SQVTM, CDR2 ANQGSEA. The J segment lost 1 base and the V segment lost 5 bases, leaving 18 bases of the junction unmatched.

The chain couples TRBV30 to TRBJ1-6, with D uncertain. Germline lookup yields CDR1 GTSNPN and CDR2 SVGIG (reference sequence). V lost 5 bases and J lost 7, with 12 bases in between. The length of the CDR3 is 13 residues. For the CDR3, the DNA is TGTGCCTGGGCGAGAGAGAGAAATTCACCCCTCCACTTT. Its translation: CAWARERNSPLHF.

The CDR3 DNA follows: TGTGCCAGCAGTGAATTCCCCCGGGGTGGCTACACCTTC. This codes for CASSEFPRGGYTF. The chain is built from TRBV2 and TRBJ1-2; D not certain. This CDR3 is 13 amino acids long. Trimming pared 2 bases from V and 7 bases from J, leaving 11 bases between. CDR1 is SNHLY, CDR2 FYNNEI, per germline. The complete variable domain, with remaining parts taken from reference TRBV2 and TRBJ1-2, reads EPEVTQTPSHQVTQMGQEVILRCVPISNHLYFYWYRQILGQKVEFLVSFYNNEISEKSEIFDDQFSVERPDGSNFTLKIRSTKLEDSAMYFCASSEFPRGGYTFGSGTRLTVV.

CDR3 sequence (DNA): TGTGCCAGCAGCCCAAGTGGGCGGGAGGCTTACGAGCAGTACTTC. It encodes CASSPSGREAYEQYF. V is TRBV6-5 and J is TRBJ2-7, with 8 bases that match TRBD2. This CDR3 has 15 residues. CDR1 is MNHEY, CDR2 SVGAGI, per germline. V lost 6 bases, J lost 4 bases, and 11 bases stayed unmatched.

This rearrangement joins TRBV7-6 to TRBJ1-1; 10 nucleotides line up with TRBD1. There are 16 residues in the CDR3. Germline values: CDR1 SGHVS, CDR2 FNYEAQ. Losses at the gene ends were 1 base for V and 2 bases for J; bases not matched to a gene: 4. CDR3 sequence: CASSLVTGGSNTEAFF. The CDR3 DNA reads as TGTGCCAGCAGCTTAGTGACAGGGGGCAGTAACACTGAAGCTTTCTTT.

The chain links TRBV9 to TRBJ2-3; D gene uncertain. Per the germline V gene, CDR1 is SGDLS and CDR2 is YYNGEE. V was pared by 0 bases and J by 6 bases, with 8 bases between. The length of the CDR3 is 13 residues. The CDR3 is CASSVDVRDTQYF. The CDR3 DNA sequence: TGTGCCAGCAGCGTAGACGTCAGGGATACGCAGTATTTT.

The chain employs TRBV7-2 and TRBJ1-1, with D possibly matching TRBD1 (5 bases). Trimming took off 2 bases at V and 4 bases at J, with 11 bases between the two ends. The CDR3 spans 14 residues. Looked up from germline, CDR1 is SGHTA and CDR2 is FQGNSA. CDR3 sequence reads: CASSLPGRGTEAFF. Here the CDR3 DNA reads TGTGCCAGCAGCTTACCAGGGCGAGGCACTGAAGCTTTCTTT.

CDR3 region: CASSSRTAFNSPLHF. DNA of the CDR3: TGTGCCAGCAGCTCCCGGACAGCTTTTAATTCACCCCTCCACTTT. J is TRBJ1-6 and V is TRBV7-2; D might be TRBD1 (6 bases). This CDR3 comprises 15 residues. CDR1 is SGHTA and CDR2 is FQGNSA in the germline V gene. V dropped 4 bases and J dropped 6 bases, with 13 bases sitting between them.

This chain uses TRBV19 with TRBJ2-7; TRBD1 agrees at 7 bases. Germline loops: CDR1 LNHDA, CDR2 SQIVND (reference sequence). CDR3 size: 13 residues. The V gene end was trimmed by 5 bases and the J gene end by 0 bases; junction bases not matched to a gene: 1. CDR3 protein: CASSPGGSYEQYF. Here the CDR3 DNA reads TGTGCCAGTAGTCCAGGGGGCTCCTACGAGCAGTACTTC.

The rearrangement uses TRBV25-1 and TRBJ2-5; 9 bases line up with TRBD2. Trimming cost V 4 bases and J 0 bases; bases outside gene matches: 6. The CDR3 has 16 residues. Germline loops: CDR1 MGHDK, CDR2 SYGVNS. Here the CDR3 DNA reads TGTGCCAGCAGTGTTGGTCTAGCGGGGTACCAAGAGACCCAGTACTTC. It encodes CASSVGLAGYQETQYF. The variable domain in full, with the rest retrieved from reference TRBV25-1 and TRBJ2-5, is EADIYQTPRYLVIGTGKKITLECSQTMGHDKMYWYQQDPGMELHLIHYSYGVNSTEKGDLSSESTVSRIRTEHFPLTLESARPSHTSQYLCASSVGLAGYQETQYFGPGTRLLVL.

The chain recombines TRBV5-1 with TRBJ2-3, with 12 nucleotides matching TRBD2. The V and J ends lost 3 bases and 2 bases, in that order; junction bases with no gene match: 4. The CDR3 loop spans 16 amino acids. CDR1 and CDR2 (germline): SGHRS, YFSETQ. The DNA for the CDR3 is TGCGCCAGCAGCTACAGGACTAGCGGGGCCACAGATACGCAGTATTTT. Translated, it gives CASSYRTSGATDTQYF.

This clone was detected a few times. The V call is TRBV28, the J call TRBJ1-5, with TRBD1 matching over 10 bases. The V segment lost 6 bases and the J segment 6 bases; nucleotides outside the gene matches: 8. Per the germline V gene, CDR1 is MDHEN and CDR2 is SYDVKM. This CDR3 comprises 15 residues. The CDR3 reads CASSPRGQGFQPQHF. CDR3 DNA sequence: TGTGCCAGCAGCCCAAGGGGACAGGGGTTTCAGCCCCAGCATTTT.

V and J are TRBV6-5 and TRBJ2-7; 9 bases fit TRBD1. V dropped 6 bases and J dropped 1; count of bases not matched to a gene: 7. CDR1 is MNHEY, CDR2 SVGAGI, per germline. The CDR3 covers 15 residues. The CDR3 DNA follows: TGTGCCAGCAGACTCCTTGGGACAGGGTCCTACGAGCAGTACTTC. Protein sequence: CASRLLGTGSYEQYF.

This clone came up once. The genes are TRBV18 and TRBJ2-7, with D possibly being TRBD1 (6 bases). The CDR3 is 15 amino acids. Deletions cut 6 bases from V and 0 bases from J, with 15 bases between. CDR1 is KGHSH and CDR2 is LQKENI in the germline V gene. The CDR3 region has the DNA TGTGCCAGCTCTCCCGGACAGCGAAGCTCCTACGAGCAGTACTTC. It codes for CASSPGQRSSYEQYF.

This clone was detected a few times. The chain joins TRBV5-1 to TRBJ2-1, with 7 bases aligning to TRBD2. The germline V gene encodes CDR1 SGHRS and CDR2 YFSETQ. The V and J ends lost 0 bases and 6 bases, in that order; junction bases with no gene match: 3. This CDR3 comprises 14 residues. The CDR3 sequence: CASSLVRTSNEQFF. In nucleotides, the CDR3 is TGCGCCAGCAGCTTGGTAAGGACTAGCAATGAGCAGTTCTTC.